Below are 23 T cell receptor beta chains sequenced from a single sample in a study of blood T cell repertoires in COVID-19. Generated by immunoSEQ multiplex PCR, the TCRdb table keeps only in-frame clones and is missing some. The sample lists 150,000 to 200,000 clones; approximately 93% were seen once. The sequenced material came from peripheral blood. These receptors were obtained from a woman in her fifties or sixties with COVID-19, enrolled during active disease.

The chain carries TRBV5-4 and TRBJ2-6; TRBD1 aligns across 9 bases. CDR1 is SGHNT and CDR2 is YYREEE in the germline V gene (reference sequence). The CDR3 is 15 amino acids. Losses at the gene ends were 7 bases for V and 6 bases for J; bases not matched to a gene: 8. DNA for the CDR3: TGTGCCAGCCACGACAGGGGGTTAACGGCCAACGTCCTGACTTTC. This codes for CASHDRGLTANVLTF.

The V call is TRBV14, the J call TRBJ2-1; D perhaps matches TRBD2 (6 bases). The CDR3 totals 13 residues. The germline V gene encodes CDR1 SGHDN and CDR2 FVKESK. Trimming removed 6 bases at V and 8 bases at J, with 14 bases between. CDR3 in DNA: TGTGCCAGCAGACCGACTAGTTTCCATGAGCAGTTCTTC. It encodes CASRPTSFHEQFF.

The chain uses TRBV5-4 and TRBJ1-6, with D maybe TRBD1 (6 bases). V gave up 1 base and J gave up 7 bases, with 12 bases separating them. The germline CDR1 and CDR2 sequences are SGHNT and YYREEE (reference sequence). The CDR3 loop spans 15 amino acids. The DNA for the CDR3 is TGTGCCAGCAGCTTGCCGGGACACCTAAATTCACCCCTCCACTTT. Amino acids: CASSLPGHLNSPLHF.

The rearrangement uses TRBV10-3 and TRBJ1-1, with D maybe TRBD1 (5 bases). Germline V gene sequence: CDR1 ENHRY, CDR2 SYGVKD. This CDR3 has 13 amino acids. V lost 10 bases and J lost 3, with 15 bases in between. The CDR3 reads CASNQGRDTEAFF. The CDR3 nucleotides are TGTGCCAGCAACCAGGGTAGGGACACTGAAGCTTTCTTT.

The J gene is TRBJ1-6, the V gene TRBV6-2 or TRBV6-3, with TRBD1 matching 7 bases. V trimming: 0 bases; J trimming: 0 bases; junction bases outside the gene matches: 8. The CDR3 sequence is 19 residues long. Germline loops: CDR1 MNHEY, CDR2 SVGEGT. The CDR3 region is CASSYSRDRVNSYNSPLHF. The CDR3, as DNA: TGTGCCAGCAGTTACTCCCGGGACAGAGTAAACTCCTATAATTCACCCCTCCACTTT.

CDR3 bases: TGTGCCAGCGTCGCAGGGGCAAATCAGCCCCAGCATTTT. Translated, it gives CASVAGANQPQHF. The rearrangement uses TRBV2 and TRBJ1-5; tentative D call: TRBD1 (6 bases). Germline V gives CDR1 SNHLY, CDR2 FYNNEI. The V gene lost 8 bases and the J gene lost 4 bases, with 12 bases spanning the gap. CDR3 length equals 13 residues.

The gene calls are TRBV20-1 and TRBJ1-4; unclear D gene. V dropped 3 bases and J dropped 8 bases, with 13 bases sitting between them. This CDR3 has 13 residues. The germline V gene has CDR1 DFQATT and CDR2 SNEGSKA (reference sequence). The CDR3 bases are TGCAGTGCTAGTGTCGGGGTCGAGGAAAAACTGTTTTTT. As protein: CSASVGVEEKLFF.

The J gene is TRBJ2-7, the V gene TRBV19, with 8 bases that match TRBD1. The CDR3 consists of 15 residues. The V and J ends lost 3 bases and 4 bases, in that order; junction bases with no gene match: 8. Germline CDR1 and CDR2: LNHDA and SQIVND (reference sequence). The CDR3, as DNA: TGTGCCAGTAGTATTTCGACAGGGGTTGAATACGAGCAGTACTTC. Encoded protein: CASSISTGVEYEQYF.

The rearrangement uses TRBV2 and TRBJ2-7; possibly TRBD1 for D (5 bases). Per germline, CDR1 SNHLY and CDR2 FYNNEI. Trimming took off 8 bases at V and 3 bases at J, with 11 bases between the two ends. The length of the CDR3 is 12 residues. CDR3 region: CASVPGRYEQYF. CDR3 DNA sequence: TGTGCCAGCGTCCCAGGGCGCTACGAGCAGTACTTC.

This rearrangement joins TRBV4-3 to TRBJ1-1; TRBD1 matches 7 bases. Germline values: CDR1 LGHNA, CDR2 YSLEER. The CDR3 extends over 13 amino acids. The J segment lost 8 bases and the V segment lost 4 bases, leaving 7 bases of the junction unmatched. The CDR3 nucleotides are TGCGCCAGCAGCCGAGACAGGGATTCCGAAGCTTTCTTT. Amino acid sequence: CASSRDRDSEAFF.

The chain is built from TRBV11-3 and TRBJ2-5; 7 bases are shared with TRBD1. This CDR3 contains 13 residues. V gave up 5 bases and J gave up 2 bases; unmatched junction bases: 2. The V gene's germline CDR1 is SGHNT and CDR2 YENEEA. The CDR3 DNA is TGTGCCAGCAGCCCGGGACAGCAAGAGACCCAGTACTTC. Residues: CASSPGQQETQYF.

The chain's CDR3 is CASSVGQGLNTEAFF. The CDR3, as DNA: TGTGCCAGCAGCGTAGGACAGGGGTTGAACACTGAAGCTTTCTTT. The chain joins TRBV9 to TRBJ1-1; 8 nucleotides match TRBD1. From germline, CDR1 is SGDLS and CDR2 YYNGEE. V shed 0 bases and J 0 bases; nucleotides not matched to a gene: 1. This CDR3 has 15 amino acids.

The rearrangement links TRBV15 to TRBJ1-2, with a weak D call TRBD1 (5 bases). The CDR3 runs to 15 residues. Trimming left V 0 bases short and J 7 bases short, with 15 bases between. The germline CDR1 and CDR2 sequences are LNHNV and YYDKDF (reference sequence). The CDR3 is CATSRDVGVQGGYTF. The CDR3 DNA reads as TGTGCCACCAGCAGAGATGTAGGGGTACAAGGTGGCTACACCTTC. The complete variable domain, with remaining parts taken from reference TRBV15 and TRBJ1-2, reads DAMVIQNPRYQVTQFGKPVTLSCSQTLNHNVMYWYQQKSSQAPKLLFHYYDKDFNNEADTPDNFQSRRPNTSFCFLDIRSPGLGDTAMYLCATSRDVGVQGGYTFGSGTRLTVV.

The chain carries TRBV12-5 and TRBJ2-1; tentatively, D is TRBD1 (6 bases). The V and J ends lost 2 bases and 5 bases respectively, with 13 bases between them. CDR1 is LGHNT and CDR2 is FRNRAP in the germline V gene. The CDR3 extends over 15 amino acids. The CDR3 DNA sequence: TGTGCTAGTGGTTTGAGTGGGGGCGCCCACAATGAGCAGTTCTTC. It yields the protein CASGLSGGAHNEQFF.

The rearrangement uses TRBV30 and TRBJ1-1, with 8 positions matching TRBD1. CDR1 and CDR2 (germline): GTSNPN, SVGIG (reference sequence). The CDR3 contains 13 residues. Trimming removed 4 bases from V and 0 bases from J; junction bases left unmatched: 1. CDR3 amino acids: CAWKTGVNTEAFF. CDR3 nucleotide sequence: TGTGCCTGGAAGACAGGGGTGAACACTGAAGCTTTCTTT.

In regard to this clone: At the DNA level, this CDR3 is encoded by other sequences in the same sample as well. The rearrangement joins TRBV5-1 to TRBJ1-1, with TRBD1 as a possible D gene (6 bases). The CDR3 totals 13 residues. The V and J ends lost 7 bases and 0 bases respectively, with 10 bases between them. The germline gives CDR1 SGHRS, CDR2 YFSETQ. This CDR3 is CASRTGLNTEAFF. Here the CDR3 DNA reads TGCGCCAGCCGCACAGGGCTGAACACTGAAGCTTTCTTT.

The V gene is TRBV11-2, the J gene TRBJ2-3, with 12 bases that match TRBD2. There are 16 residues in the CDR3. Per the germline V gene, CDR1 is SGHAT and CDR2 is FQNNGV. Unmatched junction bases numbered 4, after V lost 5 bases and J lost 1 base. The CDR3 region has the DNA TGTGCCAGCAGCCCGCGACTAGCGGGGGGCACAGATACGCAGTATTTT. Its protein is CASSPRLAGGTDTQYF.

This chain uses TRBV29-1 with TRBJ1-4; 9 nucleotides line up with TRBD1. Germline CDR1 and CDR2: SQVTM and ANQGSEA. The CDR3 sequence is 13 residues long. V trimming: 6 bases; J trimming: 7 bases; junction bases outside the gene matches: 6. CDR3 DNA sequence: TGCAGCGTACTCACAGGGGGCGTTGAAAAACTGTTTTTT. This sequence encodes CSVLTGGVEKLFF.

The V gene is TRBV9, the J gene TRBJ1-1; TRBD1 agrees at 8 bases. CDR1 SGDLS and CDR2 YYNGEE come from the germline V gene. J gave up 2 bases and V 3 bases, and 3 bases lay outside the gene matches. CDR3 size: 14 residues. The CDR3 DNA reads as TGTGCCAGCAGCGCGACAGGGGTTAACACTGAAGCTTTCTTT. Its translation: CASSATGVNTEAFF.

V usage is TRBV6-6 and J usage is TRBJ2-3, with D unclear. Germline lookup yields CDR1 MNHNY and CDR2 SVGAGI (reference sequence). V gave up 0 bases and J gave up 4 bases, with 8 bases separating them. This CDR3 spans 14 amino acids. CDR3 DNA: TGTGCCAGCAGTTACTCGAGGTCTCCAGATACGCAGTATTTT. This translates into CASSYSRSPDTQYF.

The chain is built from TRBV4-1 and TRBJ1-2, with TRBD1 as a possible D gene (5 bases). CDR3 size: 14 residues. Trimming removed 0 bases from V and 7 bases from J, with 12 bases in between. Germline values: CDR1 MGHRA, CDR2 YSYEKL. The CDR3 DNA is TGCGCCAGCAGCCAAGAAAGGGGATTTAGTGGCTACACCTTC. It is translated as CASSQERGFSGYTF.

The V and J genes are TRBV7-3 and TRBJ1-1, with D perhaps matching TRBD1 (5 bases). CDR3 length equals 13 residues. Trimming cost V 5 bases and J 11 bases, with 18 bases left between them. CDR1 SGHTA and CDR2 FQGTGA come from the germline V gene. The CDR3 sequence: CASSLTVNSWAFF. The CDR3, as DNA: TGTGCCAGCAGCCTGACAGTTAATTCCTGGGCTTTCTTT.

The V gene is TRBV5-1, the J gene TRBJ1-5, with 7 bases that match TRBD1. The CDR3 extends over 15 amino acids. CDR1 and CDR2 (germline): SGHRS, YFSETQ. V lost 4 bases to trimming and J lost 1 base; unmatched junction nucleotides: 5. The CDR3, as DNA: TGCGCCAGCAGCACGACAGGGTTGAGCAATCAGCCCCAGCATTTT. It codes for CASSTTGLSNQPQHF.